The source of this T cell receptor beta chain is a study of T cells in Graves' hyperthyroidism and ophthalmopathy. TCR beta CDR3 region amplification was performed from RNA transcripts. TCR CDR3 regions were first amplified by RT-PCR with HTBI primers. TCRdb reprocessed the multiplex PCR reads with MiXCR, giving one entry per CDR3 protein. The data hold roughly 400,000 distinct CDR3 sequences, with approximately 14% observed a single time. The CDR3 extends over 14 amino acids. V lost 6 bases to trimming and J lost 10 bases, with 19 bases between them. Germline V gene data show CDR1 as MNHEY and CDR2 as SVGEGT. This clonotype was observed a few times.

The material sequenced was blood. The V gene is TRBV6-2 or TRBV6-3, the J gene TRBJ2-1; D gene uncertain. The receptor was isolated from a woman aged 18-29 years with Graves' hyperthyroidism that later progressed to Graves' ophthalmopathy. CDR3 DNA: TGTGCCAGCAGGCCCGGGCCCTTTCGTACGGAGCAGTTCTTC. This sequence encodes CASRPGPFRTEQFF.